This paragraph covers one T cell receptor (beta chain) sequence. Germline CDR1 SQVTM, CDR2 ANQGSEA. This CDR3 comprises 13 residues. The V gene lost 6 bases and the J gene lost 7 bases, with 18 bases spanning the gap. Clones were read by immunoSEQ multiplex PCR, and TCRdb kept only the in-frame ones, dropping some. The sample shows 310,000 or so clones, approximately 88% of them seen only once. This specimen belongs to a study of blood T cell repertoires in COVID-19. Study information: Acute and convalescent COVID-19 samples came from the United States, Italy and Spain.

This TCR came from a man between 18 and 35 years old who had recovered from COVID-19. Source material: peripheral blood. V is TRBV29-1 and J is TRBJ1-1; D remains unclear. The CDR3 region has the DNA TGCAGCGTCTTGGGAGTGACGGACTTTGAAGCTTTCTTT. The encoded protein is CSVLGVTDFEAFF.